The subject of this entry is one T cell receptor (beta chain). The antigen is unknown. Time point: sample taken at primary tumor resection. Whole RNA, isolated from tumor, nontumor lung or frozen PBMC, was sequenced without prior sorting. Looked up from germline, CDR1 is SGHAT and CDR2 is FQNNGV. The CDR3 contains 13 residues. Trimming took off 5 bases at V and 14 bases at J, with 16 bases between the two ends. TCRdb re-analysed the 5' RACE reads in MiXCR, keeping a single row per CDR3 protein. The data show roughly 4,000 distinct CDR3 sequences, about 9.3% seen once. The data belong to a study of spatial heterogeneity in lung cancer. The overall study: Sequences of the beta chain were consistently detected in greater numbers than alpha-chain sequences.

Study-level results: The number of expanded tumor alpha and beta chains correlated with mutation number.

This specimen was lung tumor tissue, taken at surgery. The rearrangement links TRBV11-2 to TRBJ1-6; D unresolved. This sequence originates from a female donor with early-stage non-small cell lung cancer. The CDR3 is CASSHTSIQALHF. DNA for the CDR3: TGTGCCAGCAGCCATACCTCTATTCAGGCCCTCCACTTT. Filled out from reference TRBV11-2 and TRBJ1-6, the complete variable domain reads EAGVAQSPRYKIIEKRQSVAFWCNPISGHATLYWYQQILGQGPKLLIQFQNNGVVDDSQLPKDRFSAERLKGVDSTLKIQPAKLEDSAVYLCASSHTSIQALHFGNGTRLTVT.